Presented here are 26 T cell receptor beta chains from one specimen sequenced in a study of blood T cells in healthy people across ages. A J-beta primer mix and a sample-barcoded 5' primer were used in a second PCR of about 7 to 12 cycles. TCRdb used MiXCR to reprocess the 5' RACE reads, holding one entry per CDR3 protein. The table records over 750,000 distinct CDR3 sequences, about 25% of them present only once. The sample also formed part of further work on T cells of mothers and their children.

The sequenced sample was blood. The receptors here all came from a boy aged 5-17 years in good health.

The chain links TRBV20-1 to TRBJ2-5; 10 positions match TRBD2. Germline V gene sequence: CDR1 DFQATT, CDR2 SNEGSKA (reference sequence). J gave up 1 base and V 5 bases, and 1 base lay outside the gene matches. The CDR3 runs 13 residues. CDR3 nucleotide sequence: TGCAGTGCTTGGACTAGCGGCCAAGAGACCCAGTACTTC. Translation gives CSAWTSGQETQYF.

V gene TRBV7-2 combines with J gene TRBJ1-1; tentative D call: TRBD1 (5 bases). Germline-derived CDR1 and CDR2 are SGHTA and FQGNSA. The CDR3 sequence is 13 residues long. V was cut by 5 bases and J by 12 bases, with 19 bases left in between. The chain's CDR3 is CASSPFGGIGSFF. Written as DNA, the CDR3 is TGTGCCAGCAGCCCCTTTGGGGGGATTGGATCTTTCTTT.

The V and J genes are TRBV3-1 and TRBJ2-6; D might be TRBD2 (7 bases). The CDR3 sequence is 18 residues long. Germline-derived CDR1 and CDR2 are LGHDT and YNNKEL (reference sequence). Trimming left V 0 bases short and J 5 bases short, with 17 bases between. CDR3 DNA: TGTGCCAGCAGCCAAGATATCGAGGGGGGGCCTAGGGCCAACGTCCTGACTTTC. Translated: CASSQDIEGGPRANVLTF.

This clonotype came up a few times. One junction end disagrees with the germline gene, perhaps due to a read error. J is TRBJ2-7 and V is TRBV28; D possibly corresponds to TRBD2 (5 bases). The CDR3 loop spans 14 amino acids. Germline CDR1 MDHEN, CDR2 SYDVKM. This chain's CDR3 is CASSRGGNPYEQYF. CDR3 sequence (DNA): TGTGCTAGCAGTCGAGGAGGAAACCCCTACGAGCAGTACTTC.

V and J are TRBV9 and TRBJ2-5; 7 nucleotides agree with TRBD2. The V gene's germline CDR1 is SGDLS and CDR2 YYNGEE. With 3 bases clipped from V and 4 bases from J, the junction kept 9 bases outside the gene matches. The CDR3 spans 15 residues. CDR3 sequence: CASSALERDRETQYF. The CDR3, as DNA: TGTGCCAGCAGCGCCCTTGAGCGGGATAGAGAGACCCAGTACTTC.

This clonotype was seen a few times. In this CDR3 the conserved last residue, phenylalanine or tryptophan, is missing, so a read error is likely. The rearrangement links TRBV7-2 to TRBJ2-1; no definite D call. CDR3 length: 13 amino acids. Germline V gives CDR1 SGHTA, CDR2 FQGNSA. V was cut by 4 bases and J by 2 bases, with 6 bases left in between. This CDR3 is CASSYTTYNEQFL. The CDR3 DNA reads as TGTGCCAGCAGCTATACTACCTACAATGAGCAGTTCCTC.

This clonotype was observed a few times. The V and J genes are TRBV12-5 and TRBJ2-4; TRBD1 agrees at 9 bases. Trimming at V came to 6 bases and at J to 2 bases, leaving 8 bases not matched to a gene. The CDR3 is made up of 16 amino acids. CDR1 and CDR2 from the germline V gene are LGHNT and FRNRAP. The CDR3 coding sequence is TGTGCTAGTGGCCTTACAGGGGGCGCCCCCAAAAACATTCAGTACTTC. It specifies CASGLTGGAPKNIQYF.

DNA of the CDR3: TGCAGTGCTAGCCCGCTAGCGGACAACCAAGAGACCCAGTACTTC. This gives the protein CSASPLADNQETQYF. V and J are TRBV20-1 and TRBJ2-5, with 7 bases lining up with TRBD2. This CDR3 contains 15 residues. Trimming took 3 bases from V and 0 from J; bases not matched to a gene: 7. The germline V gene encodes CDR1 DFQATT and CDR2 SNEGSKA (reference sequence).

This clonotype turned up a few times. CDR3 in DNA: TGTGCCACCAGCACCCTACCGTACCAAGAGACCCAGTACTTC. The encoded protein is CATSTLPYQETQYF. The chain combines TRBV15 with TRBJ2-5, with no clear D. The CDR3 spans 14 residues. Germline-derived CDR1 and CDR2 are LNHNV and YYDKDF (reference sequence). Trimming took off 4 bases at V and 0 bases at J, with 9 bases between the two ends.

The J gene is TRBJ1-2, the V gene TRBV15; TRBD1 aligns across 7 bases. Germline CDR1 reads LNHNV; CDR2 reads YYDKDF (reference sequence). J gave up 6 bases and V 6 bases, and 7 bases lay outside the gene matches. The CDR3 loop spans 13 amino acids. The CDR3, as DNA: TGTGCCACCAGACTGACAGGGTTTGATGGCTACACCTTC. Protein product: CATRLTGFDGYTF. Looking up the rest from reference TRBV15 and TRBJ1-2 gives the full variable domain: DAMVIQNPRYQVTQFGKPVTLSCSQTLNHNVMYWYQQKSSQAPKLLFHYYDKDFNNEADTPDNFQSRRPNTSFCFLDIRSPGLGDTAMYLCATRLTGFDGYTFGSGTRLTVV.

The gene calls are TRBV5-1 and TRBJ1-1; a weak D match, TRBD1 (5 bases). V dropped 0 bases and J dropped 4 bases, with 16 bases sitting between them. The CDR3 is 16 residues long. From germline, CDR1 is SGHRS and CDR2 YFSETQ. CDR3 DNA sequence: TGCGCCAGCAGCTTGGCCGGGGCGATAATGGCCACTGAAGCTTTCTTT. Amino acid sequence: CASSLAGAIMATEAFF.

In its sample, this clonotype was seen a few times. V is TRBV4-3 and J is TRBJ1-1; D gene uncertain. The CDR3 contains 13 residues. V lost 0 bases to trimming and J lost 6 bases, with 8 bases between them. CDR1 LGHNA and CDR2 YSLEER come from the germline V gene. Here the CDR3 DNA reads TGCGCCAGCAGCCAAGATCAGGTTGCTGAAGCTTTCTTT. This sequence encodes CASSQDQVAEAFF.

This clonotype was picked up one time. CDR3 loop: CASSFRTSGYTDTQYF. In nucleotides, the CDR3 is TGTGCCAGCAGCTTCCGGACTAGCGGGTACACAGATACGCAGTATTTT. The genes are TRBV5-6 and TRBJ2-3, with 11 positions matching TRBD2. Germline assignment: CDR1 SGHDT and CDR2 YYEEEE. This CDR3 has 16 amino acids. V lost 2 bases to trimming and J lost 2 bases; unmatched junction nucleotides: 4.

The chain has TRBV28 and TRBJ2-1; D might be TRBD1 (5 bases). Germline V CDR1 and CDR2: MDHEN, SYDVKM. The CDR3 has 16 amino acids. Trimming shortened V by 2 bases and J by 3 bases, and 14 bases separated the two germline ends. The CDR3 is CASSLKSGYRYNEQFF. The CDR3 coding sequence is TGTGCCAGCAGTTTAAAGTCAGGGTATCGCTACAATGAGCAGTTCTTC.

This clonotype has only a few counts. The rearrangement links TRBV29-1 to TRBJ2-7; D tentatively reads TRBD1 or TRBD2 (5 bases each). Trimming pared 7 bases from V and 4 bases from J, leaving 17 bases between. CDR1 is SQVTM, CDR2 ANQGSEA, per germline. CDR3 length: 13 residues. CDR3 protein: CSAVRDGGYEQYF. DNA of the CDR3: TGCAGCGCCGTGAGGGACGGAGGATACGAGCAGTACTTC.

This clonotype was seen only a few times. This rearrangement joins TRBV7-8 to TRBJ2-2; the D gene is possibly TRBD2 (7 bases). Trimming pared 4 bases from V and 4 bases from J, leaving 19 bases between. Germline loops: CDR1 SGHVS, CDR2 FQNEAQ. The CDR3 runs to 17 residues. The CDR3 DNA reads as TGTGCCAGCAGCTCGCGTTGGGGGGCGGGGGCCACCGGGGAGCTGTTTTTT. Translated: CASSSRWGAGATGELFF.

V usage is TRBV15 and J usage is TRBJ2-5; no clear D gene. Germline loops: CDR1 LNHNV, CDR2 YYDKDF (reference sequence). With 3 bases removed from V and 4 bases from J, the gap between germline ends came to 18 bases. The CDR3 has 16 residues. CDR3 nucleotides: TGTGCCACCAGCAGCTCCTTCGGCTCCCTGGGAGAGACCCAGTACTTC. It yields the protein CATSSSFGSLGETQYF.

The rearrangement uses TRBV7-2 and TRBJ2-1; 9 bases are a match to TRBD2. The CDR3 runs to 16 residues. Germline V gene lookup returns CDR1 SGHTA and CDR2 FQGNSA. Trimming removed 5 bases from V and 4 bases from J; junction bases left unmatched: 9. CDR3 sequence: CASSPIAGAHYNEQFF. For the CDR3, the DNA is TGTGCCAGCAGCCCCATAGCGGGAGCCCATTACAATGAGCAGTTCTTC.

The chain combines TRBV4-3 with TRBJ1-6, with D tentatively TRBD1 (5 bases). Germline CDR1 and CDR2: LGHNA and YSLEER. V was clipped by 3 bases and J by 0 bases, with 12 bases between them. The CDR3 extends over 17 amino acids. CDR3 bases: TGCGCCAGCAGCCAGCGGGACGGGAGCTCCTATAATTCACCCCTCCACTTT. Residues: CASSQRDGSSYNSPLHF.

This clonotype has just a few counts. The rearrangement uses TRBV29-1 and TRBJ2-7; weak D call: TRBD2 (6 bases). The CDR3 is made up of 11 amino acids. V was pared by 3 bases and J by 6 bases, with 9 bases between. Per germline, CDR1 SQVTM and CDR2 ANQGSEA. The CDR3, as DNA: TGCAGCGTTGAGGCGGAGGGCGAGCAGTACTTC. Its translation is CSVEAEGEQYF.

The gene calls are TRBV9 and TRBJ2-2; D gene ambiguous. CDR3 length: 14 amino acids. Germline-derived CDR1 and CDR2 are SGDLS and YYNGEE. The V end lost 0 bases, the J end lost 4 bases, and 7 bases lay between the germline ends. The CDR3 DNA follows: TGTGCCAGCAGCGTAGCTACAACCACCGGGGAGCTGTTTTTT. Translated: CASSVATTTGELFF.

The CDR3 coding sequence is TGTGCCAGCAGCGCTGTCAACTATGGCTACACCTTC. Translated, it gives CASSAVNYGYTF. V is TRBV9 and J is TRBJ1-2; D unresolved. This CDR3 comprises 12 residues. Germline-derived CDR1 and CDR2 are SGDLS and YYNGEE. The V end lost 3 bases, the J end lost 2 bases, and 5 bases lay between the germline ends.

This clonotype was recorded a few times. V gene TRBV9 combines with J gene TRBJ2-5; D is possibly TRBD2 (6 bases). Germline values: CDR1 SGDLS, CDR2 YYNGEE. The CDR3 is 15 amino acids. V shed 0 bases and J shed 1 base, with 10 bases lying between them. The CDR3 nucleotides read TGTGCCAGCAGCGTAGATGCGGGGCGCCAAGAGACCCAGTACTTC. Its translation is CASSVDAGRQETQYF.

This clonotype was counted only a few times. V usage is TRBV28 and J usage is TRBJ2-5; D is perhaps TRBD2 (5 bases). The germline CDR1 and CDR2 sequences are MDHEN and SYDVKM. V was shortened by 7 bases and J by 4 bases, with 16 bases between the two germline ends. CDR3 length equals 14 residues. The CDR3: CASTFRVEVETQYF. CDR3 DNA: TGTGCCAGCACCTTTAGAGTGGAGGTAGAGACCCAGTACTTC.

Only a few counts were recorded for this clonotype. The chain is built from TRBV5-1 and TRBJ1-2, with 11 bases aligning to TRBD1. J gave up 7 bases and V 2 bases, and 13 bases lay outside the gene matches. The germline gives CDR1 SGHRS, CDR2 YFSETQ. The CDR3 length is 17 residues. The DNA of the CDR3 is TGCGCCAGCAGCTTCACGGGACAGGGGGAAATATGGGGTGGCTACACCTTC. Protein: CASSFTGQGEIWGGYTF.

V gene TRBV3-1 combines with J gene TRBJ1-1, with TRBD1 identical over 7 bases. Looked up from germline, CDR1 is LGHDT and CDR2 is YNNKEL (reference sequence). The trim removed 1 base at V and 6 bases at J, leaving 8 bases unmatched. This CDR3 region has 15 residues. In DNA, the CDR3 is TGTGCCAGCAGCCAAGGAGACAGGGAAGTCGCTGAAGCTTTCTTT. Translated, it gives CASSQGDREVAEAFF.